The rows below give T cell receptor beta chains drawn from one sample of a study of early T cells in non-severe SARS-CoV-2 infection. MiXCR, run by TCRdb on the 5' RACE reads, gives a single entry per CDR3 protein. In the table there are under 70,000 distinct CDR3 sequences, approximately 10% of which are singletons. Material for sequencing was whole blood. The receptors were gathered from an adult who was a healthcare worker with PCR-confirmed SARS-CoV-2 infection or an uninfected control (not recorded which). Each CDR3 is given with its conserved first and last residue. Fields, in order: clone size, V gene, D gene, J gene, CDR3 DNA, CDR3 protein. A D gene is named only where the DNA matches it firmly. A row's size may be missing; if present it is once, few, many or a size class.

abundance: many
v_gene: TRBV6-6
d_gene: .
j_gene: TRBJ1-5
CDR3nt: TGTGCCAGCAGTCTGGTTCGGACATCAACGACCCATCAGCCCCAGCATTTT
CDR3aa: CASSLVRTSTTHQPQHF

abundance: many
v_gene: TRBV7-9
d_gene: .
j_gene: TRBJ2-1
CDR3nt: TGTGCCAGCAGCTTAGAGACCGTGGGTTGGAATGAGCAGTTCTTC
CDR3aa: CASSLETVGWNEQFF

abundance: many
v_gene: TRBV3-1
d_gene: TRBD2
j_gene: TRBJ2-1
CDR3nt: TGTGCCAGCAGCCCATCGGGACTAGCGGGTTACTACAATGAGCAGTTCTTC
CDR3aa: CASSPSGLAGYYNEQFF

abundance: many
v_gene: TRBV6-5
d_gene: TRBD1
j_gene: TRBJ1-2
CDR3nt: TGTGCCAGCAGTTCGAACAGGGGGCCTGGCTACACCTTC
CDR3aa: CASSSNRGPGYTF

abundance: .
v_gene: TRBV7-9
d_gene: .
j_gene: TRBJ1-6
CDR3nt: TGTGCCAGCAGCTTAGGGATCGGCCCCTCCTATAATTCACCCCTCCACTTT
CDR3aa: CASSLGIGPSYNSPLHF

abundance: many
v_gene: TRBV7-9
d_gene: .
j_gene: TRBJ2-7
CDR3nt: TGTGCCAGCAGCTTAAATCAGGGTGTGGACGAGCAGTACTTC
CDR3aa: CASSLNQGVDEQYF

abundance: .
v_gene: TRBV12-3/TRBV12-4
d_gene: .
j_gene: TRBJ2-3
CDR3nt: TGTGCCAGCAGTTTAGGCAAGACCCGGGGCTCAGATACGCAGTATTTT
CDR3aa: CASSLGKTRGSDTQYF

abundance: .
v_gene: TRBV6-1
d_gene: .
j_gene: TRBJ2-2
CDR3nt: TGTGCCAGCAGTAGGGACACCGCGAACACCGGGGAGCTGTTTTTT
CDR3aa: CASSRDTANTGELFF

abundance: .
v_gene: TRBV7-3
d_gene: .
j_gene: TRBJ2-1
CDR3nt: TGTGCCAGCACCGTAGAGGGGGGTTCCTACAATGAGCAGTTCTTC
CDR3aa: CASTVEGGSYNEQFF

abundance: many
v_gene: TRBV6-5
d_gene: TRBD1
j_gene: TRBJ2-1
CDR3nt: TGTGCCAGCAGTACCCCGGACAGGGGCAATGAGCAGTTCTTC
CDR3aa: CASSTPDRGNEQFF

abundance: few
v_gene: TRBV6-6
d_gene: TRBD2
j_gene: TRBJ2-1
CDR3nt: TGTGCCAGCAGTTACGGAAGAAGGACTAGCGGGAGGGCTAGTGAGCAGTTCTTC
CDR3aa: CASSYGRRTSGRASEQFF

abundance: few
v_gene: TRBV6-5
d_gene: .
j_gene: TRBJ1-5
CDR3nt: TGTGCCAGCAGGCGTGGGGGGGGCGGGCAGCCCCAGCATTTT
CDR3aa: CASRRGGGGQPQHF

abundance: many
v_gene: TRBV19
d_gene: .
j_gene: TRBJ1-5
CDR3nt: TGTGCCAGTAGTACTGTTGGCCATCAGCCCCAGCATTTT
CDR3aa: CASSTVGHQPQHF

abundance: many
v_gene: TRBV9
d_gene: .
j_gene: TRBJ2-6
CDR3nt: TGTGCCAGCAGCGTCAACATCTTCTCTGGGGCCAACGTCCTGACTTTC
CDR3aa: CASSVNIFSGANVLTF

abundance: .
v_gene: TRBV7-3
d_gene: .
j_gene: TRBJ2-3
CDR3nt: TGTGCCAGCAGCTTACTGGCCCAACCCTCAGATACGCAGTATTTT
CDR3aa: CASSLLAQPSDTQYF

abundance: many
v_gene: TRBV29-1
d_gene: .
j_gene: TRBJ1-5
CDR3nt: TGCAGCGTTCGCGAGGGGCCTAATCAGCCCCAGCATTTT
CDR3aa: CSVREGPNQPQHF

abundance: few
v_gene: TRBV7-9
d_gene: TRBD2
j_gene: TRBJ2-1
CDR3nt: TGTGCCAGCAGCTTAGAAGTCGCCAGCGGGAGGGCCGGGCAGTTCTTC
CDR3aa: CASSLEVASGRAGQFF

abundance: many
v_gene: TRBV7-9
d_gene: .
j_gene: TRBJ2-3
CDR3nt: TGTGCCAGCACCACTTCGGGGGGCATAGATACGCAGTATTTT
CDR3aa: CASTTSGGIDTQYF

abundance: many
v_gene: TRBV20-1
d_gene: TRBD1
j_gene: TRBJ2-7
CDR3nt: TGCAGTGCTAGGGACTGGGACAGCGACTCCTACGAGCAGTACTTC
CDR3aa: CSARDWDSDSYEQYF

abundance: .
v_gene: TRBV11-2
d_gene: TRBD2
j_gene: TRBJ2-1
CDR3nt: TGTGCCAGCAGCTCGCGGACTAGCGCCTACAATGAGCAGTTCTTC
CDR3aa: CASSSRTSAYNEQFF